The 25 T cell receptor beta chains below were found in one sample sequenced in a study of cytomegalovirus exposure and HLA in healthy donors (dated by TCRdb to about 2017). The library was generated by the immunoSEQ multiplex PCR assay. For the multiplex PCR, a mixture combining 60 forward primers for TCR Vbeta segments and 13 reverse primers for TCR Jbeta segments was used. This is the immuneACCESS table as TCRdb keeps it, with only in-frame sequences that have V and J called. A part of the clones is gone; compared with another copy, unresolved V genes explain less than half, and the rest is unexplained. The sample contains around 110,000 clones, about 64% of them found a single time. The ten largest clones add up to about 2.8% of the sample. Sequencing was carried out using PBMCs. The receptor source for this set is a female donor in good health and CMV-seronegative.

The CDR3 DNA is TGTGCCAGTAGTATAGTGGTTAGCGAAGAGACCCAGTACTTC. This codes for CASSIVVSEETQYF. The chain employs TRBV19 and TRBJ2-5, with D perhaps matching TRBD2 (5 bases). The CDR3 is 14 amino acids. V shed 1 base and J shed 3 bases, with 9 bases lying between them. CDR1 is LNHDA, CDR2 SQIVND, per germline (reference sequence).

This clone showed up just a few times. The chain combines TRBV15 with TRBJ2-7; D is unclear. Germline CDR1 reads LNHNV; CDR2 reads YYDKDF (reference sequence). The V end was cut by 3 bases, the J end by 1 base, with 13 bases between. The CDR3 is 15 amino acids. The CDR3 nucleotides are TGTGCCACCAGCAGGTCGATGGCGGTTTCCTACGAGCAGTACTTC. This gives the protein CATSRSMAVSYEQYF.

The rearrangement joins TRBV7-9 to TRBJ1-5, with 8 bases that match TRBD1. V trimming: 5 bases; J trimming: 4 bases; junction bases outside the gene matches: 7. There are 15 residues in the CDR3. Germline CDR1 and CDR2: SEHNR and FQNEAQ (reference sequence). The CDR3 nucleotides are TGTGCCAGCAGCGACCGGGACAGGCCTAATCAGCCCCAGCATTTT. Its translation: CASSDRDRPNQPQHF.

This clone was counted between two and nine times. The CDR3 region is CASSSSGGTDTEAFF. CDR3 nucleotides: TGTGCCAGCAGCTCTTCCGGGGGGACGGACACTGAAGCTTTCTTT. The V gene is TRBV11-3, the J gene TRBJ1-1; possibly TRBD1 for D (5 bases). This CDR3 region has 15 residues. Germline CDR1 SGHNT, CDR2 YENEEA. Trimming took off 4 bases at V and 3 bases at J, with 15 bases between the two ends. Looking up the rest from reference TRBV11-3 and TRBJ1-1 gives the full variable domain: EAGVVQSPRYKIIEKKQPVAFWCNPISGHNTLYWYLQNLGQGPELLIRYENEEAVDDSQLPKDRFSAERLKGVDSTLKIQPAELGDSAVYLCASSSSGGTDTEAFFGQGTRLTVV.

This chain connects TRBV7-2 to TRBJ1-4; 8 bases align to TRBD1. This CDR3 contains 14 residues. Germline values: CDR1 SGHTA, CDR2 FQGNSA. With V trimmed by 4 bases and J by 8 bases, 6 bases remained unmatched. The CDR3 protein is CASSSDRGREKLFF. The CDR3 DNA reads TGTGCCAGCAGCTCCGACAGGGGCCGGGAAAAACTGTTTTTT.

V usage is TRBV7-2 and J usage is TRBJ2-7; 9 bases line up with TRBD2. This CDR3 is built from 14 residues. Germline V gene sequence: CDR1 SGHTA, CDR2 FQGNSA. V lost 3 bases, J lost 0 bases, and 0 bases stayed unmatched. The CDR3 nucleotides read TGTGCCAGCAGCTTTAGCGGGAGCTCCTACGAGCAGTACTTC. The encoded protein is CASSFSGSSYEQYF.

This chain connects TRBV6-1 to TRBJ1-2; the match to TRBD1 covers 10 bases. Germline V CDR1 and CDR2: MNHNS, SASEGT. Germline trimming cut 10 bases from V and 8 bases from J; bases unmatched to any gene: 10. The CDR3 length is 13 residues. The CDR3 sequence: CATKETGGGGYTF. In nucleotides, the CDR3 is TGTGCCACCAAAGAGACAGGGGGCGGAGGCTACACCTTC.

This chain uses TRBV29-1 with TRBJ1-6, with 8 bases that match TRBD1. There are 15 residues in the CDR3. Per the germline V gene, CDR1 is SQVTM and CDR2 is ANQGSEA. The ends lost 7 bases at V and 5 bases at J; junction bases unmatched: 10. CDR3 in DNA: TGCAGCGCCAAGACGACAGGGGAGAATAATTCACCCCTCCACTTT. Its protein is CSAKTTGENNSPLHF. Filled out from reference TRBV29-1 and TRBJ1-6, the complete variable domain reads SAVISQKPSRDICQRGTSLTIQCQVDSQVTMMFWYRQQPGQSLTLIATANQGSEATYESGFVIDKFPISRPNLTFSTLTVSNMSPEDSSIYLCSAKTTGENNSPLHFGNGTRLTVT.

This chain's CDR3 is CAYRVEGCIQPQHF. In nucleotides, the CDR3 is TGCGCCTACCGGGTGGAGGGGTGCATTCAGCCCCAGCATTTT. The chain is built from TRBV10-2 and TRBJ1-5; a possible D gene is TRBD1 (5 bases). Germline CDR1 is WSHSY and CDR2 is SAAADI. Trimming removed 11 bases at V and 6 bases at J, with 20 bases between. This CDR3 is 14 amino acids long.

This chain connects TRBV9 to TRBJ2-7, with 7 bases identical to TRBD1. The CDR3 consists of 16 residues. J lost 2 bases, V lost 0 bases, and 8 bases had no gene match. Germline CDR1 reads SGDLS; CDR2 reads YYNGEE. The DNA of the CDR3 is TGTGCCAGCAGCGTAGACCGGGACAGCCCAACCTACGAGCAGTACTTC. Protein product: CASSVDRDSPTYEQYF.

The sample holds a few counts of this clone. The V call is TRBV5-4, the J call TRBJ2-5; tentative D call: TRBD1 (5 bases). CDR1 is SGHNT and CDR2 is YYREEE in the germline V gene (reference sequence). This CDR3 region has 18 residues. The germline V and J ends were trimmed by 0 bases and 7 bases, with 25 bases remaining between them. The CDR3 region is CASSLGNRFGQRRGTQYF. As DNA, the CDR3 is TGTGCCAGCAGCTTGGGGAATCGGTTTGGGCAGCGTAGGGGGACCCAGTACTTC.

The rearrangement links TRBV28 to TRBJ2-7; 10 bases match TRBD2. Unmatched junction bases numbered 20, after V lost 3 bases and J lost 6 bases. There are 19 residues in the CDR3. CDR1 and CDR2 from the germline V gene are MDHEN and SYDVKM. CDR3 residues: CASSFFLKKRTSGPPEQYF. For the CDR3, the DNA is TGTGCCAGCAGTTTTTTCCTGAAAAAAAGGACTAGCGGACCCCCCGAGCAGTACTTC.

V is TRBV19 and J is TRBJ1-1; 10 positions match TRBD1. The CDR3 is 17 amino acids. V was clipped by 8 bases and J by 4 bases; unmatched bases: 16. The germline V gene has CDR1 LNHDA and CDR2 SQIVND (reference sequence). CDR3 DNA sequence: TGTGCCAGTCAATTACAGTGGGGGACAGGGGTTACCACTGAAGCTTTCTTT. Translation gives CASQLQWGTGVTTEAFF. Full variable domain (remainder filled in from reference TRBV19 and TRBJ1-1): DGGITQSPKYLFRKEGQNVTLSCEQNLNHDAMYWYRQDPGQGLRLIYYSQIVNDFQKGDIAEGYSVSREKKESFPLTVTSAQKNPTAFYLCASQLQWGTGVTTEAFFGQGTRLTVV.

This chain joins TRBV18 and TRBJ2-1; D is uncertain. This CDR3 contains 13 residues. The germline V gene has CDR1 KGHSH and CDR2 LQKENI. V was pared by 4 bases and J by 7 bases, with 11 bases between. The CDR3 DNA follows: TGTGCCAGCTCACTACGAGAAGCGAATGAGCAGTTCTTC. It translates to CASSLREANEQFF.

The chain has TRBV6-5 and TRBJ2-2, with TRBD2 as a possible D gene (5 bases). The germline V gene encodes CDR1 MNHEY and CDR2 SVGAGI. Trimming took 6 bases from V and 4 from J, leaving 12 bases between them. This CDR3 has 14 residues. DNA for the CDR3: TGTGCCAGCAGCTTACTCCGGGGCACCGGGGAGCTGTTTTTT. This gives the protein CASSLLRGTGELFF.

The V gene is TRBV27, the J gene TRBJ2-2; D not certain. CDR3 length: 15 residues. Germline CDR1 reads MNHEY; CDR2 reads SMNVEV (reference sequence). The V end lost 1 base, the J end lost 4 bases, and 10 bases lay between the germline ends. The chain's CDR3 is CASSLLAASTGELFF. The CDR3 region has the DNA TGTGCCAGCAGTTTATTGGCGGCCTCCACCGGGGAGCTGTTTTTT.

V gene TRBV28 combines with J gene TRBJ2-1, with 9 bases fitting TRBD1. CDR3 length equals 16 residues. CDR1 MDHEN and CDR2 SYDVKM come from the germline V gene. J lost 8 bases, V lost 10 bases, and 18 bases had no gene match. Here the CDR3 reads CATRGQGNRALHEQFF. The CDR3 DNA is TGTGCCACCCGCGGACAGGGGAACCGGGCATTACATGAGCAGTTCTTC. The full variable domain, with the rest looked up from reference TRBV28 and TRBJ2-1, is DVKVTQSSRYLVKRTGEKVFLECVQDMDHENMFWYRQDPGLGLRLIYFSYDVKMKEKGDIPEGYSVSREKKERFSLILESASTNQTSMYLCATRGQGNRALHEQFFGPGTRLTVL.

The V gene is TRBV28, the J gene TRBJ2-5; 8 positions agree with TRBD1. The CDR3 runs to 13 residues. V lost 10 bases and J lost 4; bases outside the gene matches: 8. Germline values: CDR1 MDHEN, CDR2 SYDVKM. This CDR3 is CATATGDLETQYF. CDR3 sequence (DNA): TGTGCCACTGCGACAGGGGATTTAGAGACCCAGTACTTC.

This clone appeared once. The chain uses TRBV5-1 and TRBJ2-1; 9 bases agree with TRBD2. The germline gives CDR1 SGHRS, CDR2 YFSETQ. V was clipped by 0 bases and J by 7 bases; unmatched bases: 8. The CDR3 consists of 16 residues. In DNA form, the CDR3 reads TGCGCCAGCAGCTTGGATGTACTAGCGGGTGTGAATGAGCAGTTCTTC. It is translated as CASSLDVLAGVNEQFF.

The chain carries TRBV7-9 and TRBJ2-5; no reliable D call. V was cut by 3 bases and J by 2 bases, with 7 bases left in between. The CDR3 consists of 13 residues. Germline-derived CDR1 and CDR2 are SEHNR and FQNEAQ (reference sequence). CDR3 residues: CASSLPVQETQYF. In DNA form, the CDR3 reads TGTGCCAGCAGCTTGCCAGTACAAGAGACCCAGTACTTC.

The chain has TRBV5-1 and TRBJ2-7, with D perhaps matching TRBD1 (5 bases). CDR3 length equals 14 residues. V was shortened by 2 bases and J by 6 bases, with 15 bases between the two germline ends. Germline assignment: CDR1 SGHRS and CDR2 YFSETQ. The CDR3 DNA follows: TGCGCCAGCAGCTTACAGGTTTCCGCGGCCGAGCAGTACTTC. This gives the protein CASSLQVSAAEQYF.

This clone was recorded a few times. The V and J genes are TRBV6-5 and TRBJ2-2, with 7 bases fitting TRBD2. The CDR3 is made up of 15 amino acids. CDR1 is MNHEY and CDR2 is SVGAGI in the germline V gene. Trimming took 2 bases from V and 5 from J; bases not matched to a gene: 5. The CDR3 nucleotides are TGTGCCAGCAGTTACGGGGGAGGGCGAACCGGGGAGCTGTTTTTT. It is translated as CASSYGGGRTGELFF.

The chain uses TRBV7-6 and TRBJ2-1; 9 nucleotides align to TRBD2. Per the germline V gene, CDR1 is SGHVS and CDR2 is FNYEAQ. The J segment lost 6 bases and the V segment lost 1 base, leaving 13 bases of the junction unmatched. The CDR3 has 18 amino acids. The CDR3 spells CASSLGGLAGPPANEQFF. The CDR3 DNA reads as TGTGCCAGCAGCTTAGGGGGGCTAGCGGGACCGCCAGCCAATGAGCAGTTCTTC.

The chain carries TRBV23-1 and TRBJ1-2; D may be TRBD1 (6 bases). TRBV23-1 is an ORF, and what it does is uncertain. V was shortened by 1 base and J by 1 base, with 25 bases between the two germline ends. The CDR3 is 20 amino acids. Here the CDR3 reads CASSQYTRRGRLSYNYGYTF. The CDR3 coding sequence is TGCGCCAGCAGTCAATATACCCGCAGGGGTCGTCTCTCCTATAACTATGGCTACACCTTC.

V gene TRBV5-1 combines with J gene TRBJ2-1, with 12 bases lining up with TRBD1. The CDR3 covers 17 residues. Looked up from germline, CDR1 is SGHRS and CDR2 is YFSETQ. The V segment lost 3 bases and the J segment 9 bases; nucleotides outside the gene matches: 13. The chain's CDR3 is CASSSGQGAVGPGEQFF. The CDR3, as DNA: TGCGCCAGCAGCTCGGGACAGGGGGCTGTAGGCCCAGGTGAGCAGTTCTTC.